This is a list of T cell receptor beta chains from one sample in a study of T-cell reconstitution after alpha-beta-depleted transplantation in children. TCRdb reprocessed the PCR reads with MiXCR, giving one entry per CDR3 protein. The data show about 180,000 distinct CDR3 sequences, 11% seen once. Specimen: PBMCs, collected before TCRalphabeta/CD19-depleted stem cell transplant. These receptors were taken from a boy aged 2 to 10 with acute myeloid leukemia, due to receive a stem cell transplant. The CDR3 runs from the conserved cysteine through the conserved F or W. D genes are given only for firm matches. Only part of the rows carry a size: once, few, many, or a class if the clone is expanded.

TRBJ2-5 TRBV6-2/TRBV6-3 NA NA TGTGCCAGCAGTTACGGGTCGGGGACCCAAGAGACCCAGTACTTC CASSYGSGTQETQYF
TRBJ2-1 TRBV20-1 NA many TGCAGCCACCGGGGTGGGACCCCTCACAATGAGCAGTTCTTC CSHRGGTPHNEQFF
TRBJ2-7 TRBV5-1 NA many TGCGCCAGCAGCTACCAATCGGGGCCGGGCGAGCAGTACTTC CASSYQSGPGEQYF
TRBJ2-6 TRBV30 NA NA TGTGCCTGGAGGGATGGCTTCTCTGGGGCCAACGTCCTGACTTTC CAWRDGFSGANVLTF
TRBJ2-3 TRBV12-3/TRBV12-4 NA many TGTGCCAGCACAAAAGGGGGAGCAGATACGCAGTATTTT CASTKGGADTQYF
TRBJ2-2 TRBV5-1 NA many TGCGCCAGCAGCTCCAACCCAGAGAACACCGGGGAGCTGTTTTTT CASSSNPENTGELFF
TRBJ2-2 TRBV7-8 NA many TGTGCCAGCAGCTTAGTTGAACAGGGAATTAGTTCCGGGGAGCTGTTTTTT CASSLVEQGISSGELFF
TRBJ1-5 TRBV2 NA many TGTGCCAGCAGTGGTGTATCCTTTAGCAATCAGCCCCAGCATTTT CASSGVSFSNQPQHF
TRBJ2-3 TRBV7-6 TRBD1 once TGTGCCAGCAGCCCCTGGACAGGGACCCCCACAGATACGCAGTATTTT CASSPWTGTPTDTQYF
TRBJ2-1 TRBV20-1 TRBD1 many TGCAGTGCTCAGACAGGGTCAAGTGAGCAGTTCTTC CSAQTGSSEQFF
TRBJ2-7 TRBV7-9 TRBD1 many TGTGCCAGCAGCGGGGGACAGGGGACCGTCGAGCAGTACTTC CASSGGQGTVEQYF
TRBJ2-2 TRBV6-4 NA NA TGTGCCAGCAGTCACCTCCCCGGGTGTGGGACGTTAACTAGCCAGAACACCGGGGAGCTGTTTTTT CASSHLPGCGTLTSQNTGELFF
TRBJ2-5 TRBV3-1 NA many TGTGCCAGCACCGCTGGGGGGGAGACCCAGTACTTC CASTAGGETQYF
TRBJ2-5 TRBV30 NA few TGTGCCTGGAGTGAGGGGGTGTCCCAGTACTTC CAWSEGVSQYF
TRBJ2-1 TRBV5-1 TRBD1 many TGCGCCACCACCCAATTCCCGGGACAGGGGTTTTTGAATGAGCAGTTCTTC CATTQFPGQGFLNEQFF
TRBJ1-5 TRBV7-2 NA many TGTGCCAGCAGTACCCAGGGGAATCAGCCCCAGCATTTT CASSTQGNQPQHF
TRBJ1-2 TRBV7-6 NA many TGTGCCAGCAGCCCAGGATCTTATGGCTACACCTTC CASSPGSYGYTF
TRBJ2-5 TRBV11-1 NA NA TGTGCCAGCAAATTTACAGGGATCGAGACCCAGTACTTC CASKFTGIETQYF
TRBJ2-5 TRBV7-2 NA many TGTGCCAGCAGCTTAGTTTCAGAGACCCAGTACTTC CASSLVSETQYF
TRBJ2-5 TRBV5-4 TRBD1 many TGTGCCAGCAGAGCCAGCAGGGGGCATGAGGAGTCCCAGTACTTC CASRASRGHEESQYF
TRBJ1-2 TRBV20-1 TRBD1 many TGCAGTGCTAGGCGGGACAGGGGGGCCTATGGCTACACCTTC CSARRDRGAYGYTF
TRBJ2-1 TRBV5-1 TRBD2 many TGCGCCAGCAGCTTGGTGAGGGGGCTAGCGGGGGAAAAGAACAATGAGCAGTTCTTC CASSLVRGLAGEKNNEQFF
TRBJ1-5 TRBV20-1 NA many TGCAGTGCTAGAAGGGCAGGGGATCAGCCCCAGCATTTT CSARRAGDQPQHF
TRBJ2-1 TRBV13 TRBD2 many TGTGCCAGCAGCGACCTCATTAGCGGGAGCTCCTACAATGAGCAGTTCTTC CASSDLISGSSYNEQFF
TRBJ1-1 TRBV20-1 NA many TGCAGTGCTAGGGCCGTCATGAACACTGAAGCTTTCTTT CSARAVMNTEAFF
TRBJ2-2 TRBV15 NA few TGTGCCACCAGCAGAGTTTCGGGGACGAACACCGGGGAGCTGTTTTTT CATSRVSGTNTGELFF
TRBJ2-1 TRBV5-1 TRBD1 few TGCGCCAGCAGCTCGGGACAGGAATACAATGAGCAGTTCTTC CASSSGQEYNEQFF
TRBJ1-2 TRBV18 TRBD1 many TGTGCCAGCTCACCACCGGTTCAGGGGGCGGCCGGCTACACCTTC CASSPPVQGAAGYTF
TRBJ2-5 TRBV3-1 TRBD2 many TGTGCCAGCAGCCCCAGGGAGGGACGAGAGACCCAGTACTTC CASSPREGRETQYF
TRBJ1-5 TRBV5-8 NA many TGTGCCAGCAGCGTGGGTTTAAATCAGCCCCAGCATTTT CASSVGLNQPQHF
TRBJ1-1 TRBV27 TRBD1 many TGTGCCAGCAGTTTTTTTGGGACAGGGACAGGGGTCATAGAAGCTTTCTTT CASSFFGTGTGVIEAFF
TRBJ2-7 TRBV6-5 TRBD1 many TGTGCCAGCAACCGGGACAGGGGGCGATACGAGCAGTACTTC CASNRDRGRYEQYF
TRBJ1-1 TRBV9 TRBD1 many TGTGCCAGCAGCACGGGGACAGCCGTGAACACTGAAGCTTTCTTT CASSTGTAVNTEAFF
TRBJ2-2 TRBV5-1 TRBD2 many TGCGCCAGCAGCTTGGAAGCGGGGGGACCCGCCGGGGAGCTGTTTTTT CASSLEAGGPAGELFF
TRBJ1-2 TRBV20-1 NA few TGCAGTGCTAGAGCGGGGAGCCCTGGCGACACCTTC CSARAGSPGDTF
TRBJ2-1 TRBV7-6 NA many TGTGCCAGCAGCTTAGATCTCCCTCGCGGGGAGCAGTTCTTC CASSLDLPRGEQFF
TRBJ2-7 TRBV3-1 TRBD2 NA TGTGCCTCCTGCCAAGGACTAGCGGGAGCCTACGAGCAGTACTTC CASCQGLAGAYEQYF
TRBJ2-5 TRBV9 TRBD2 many TGTGCCAGCAGCGAGGGGTTAGCGGGGGGGATGCAAGAGACCCAGTACTTC CASSEGLAGGMQETQYF
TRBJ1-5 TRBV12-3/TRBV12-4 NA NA TGTGCCAGCAGTTTAGGGCAGGGAACCAATCAGCCCCAGCATTTT CASSLGQGTNQPQHF
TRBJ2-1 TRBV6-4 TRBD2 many TGTGCCAGCAGTGAGCGGGGGGGCTCCTACAATGAGCAGTTCTTC CASSERGGSYNEQFF
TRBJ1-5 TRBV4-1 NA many TGCGCCAGCAGGAGCGGGCCACGGGATAGCAATCAGCCCCAGCATTTT CASRSGPRDSNQPQHF
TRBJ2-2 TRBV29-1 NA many TGCAGCGTTTCAGCTCTTGGCGGGGAGCTGTTTTTT CSVSALGGELFF
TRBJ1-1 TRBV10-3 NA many TGTGCCATCAGTTGGGGGACACCGAACACTGAAGCTTTCTTT CAISWGTPNTEAFF
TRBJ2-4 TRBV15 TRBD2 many TGTGCCACCAGCAGAGATGCTGCACTAGCGGCCCCTCTAGCCAAAAACATTCAGTACTTC CATSRDAALAAPLAKNIQYF
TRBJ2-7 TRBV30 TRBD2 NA TGTGCCTGGAGTTGGCTAGCGGGCTACGAGCAGTACTTC CAWSWLAGYEQYF
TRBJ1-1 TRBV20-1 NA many TGCAGTGCTAGAGGGGGGGAGAACACTGAAGCTTTCTTT CSARGGENTEAFF
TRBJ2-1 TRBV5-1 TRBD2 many TGCGCCAGCAGCGCCGGGACTAGCGGGGGCCACAATGAGCAGTTCTTC CASSAGTSGGHNEQFF
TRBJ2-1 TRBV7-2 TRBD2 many TGTGCCAGCAGCTTGGGAGCGGGAGCACGATTCTTC CASSLGAGARFF
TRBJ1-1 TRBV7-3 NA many TGTGCCAGCAGCGCCCTCGGTACAAGCACTGAAGCTTTCTTT CASSALGTSTEAFF
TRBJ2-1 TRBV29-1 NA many TGCAGCGTTGAGGGCTCCTACAATGAGCAGTTCTTC CSVEGSYNEQFF
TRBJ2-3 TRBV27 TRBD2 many TGTGCCAGCAGTTTATCCTTAGCGGGAGTTTGGGCAGATACGCAGTATTTT CASSLSLAGVWADTQYF
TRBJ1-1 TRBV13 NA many TGTGCCAGCAGCTTAGCCATCGCGGGTAAGGCGAACACTGAAGCTTTCTTT CASSLAIAGKANTEAFF
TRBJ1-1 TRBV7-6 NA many TGTGCCAGCAGCTTAGCGGCAGTCCCCCGCGGCACTGAAGCTTTCTTT CASSLAAVPRGTEAFF